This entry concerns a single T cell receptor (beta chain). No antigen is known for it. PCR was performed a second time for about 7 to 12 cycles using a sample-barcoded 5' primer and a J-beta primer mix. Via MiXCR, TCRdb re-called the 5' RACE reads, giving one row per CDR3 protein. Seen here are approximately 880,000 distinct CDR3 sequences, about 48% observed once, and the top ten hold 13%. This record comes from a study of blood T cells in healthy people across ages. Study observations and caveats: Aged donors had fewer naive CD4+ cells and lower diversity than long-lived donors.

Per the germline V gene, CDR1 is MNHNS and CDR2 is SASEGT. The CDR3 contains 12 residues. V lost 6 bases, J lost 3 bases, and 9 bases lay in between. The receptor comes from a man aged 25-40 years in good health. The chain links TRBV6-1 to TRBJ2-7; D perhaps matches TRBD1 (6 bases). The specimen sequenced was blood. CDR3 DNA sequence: TGTGCCAGCAGGGGGGCCCGCTACGAGCAGTACTTC. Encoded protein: CASRGARYEQYF.